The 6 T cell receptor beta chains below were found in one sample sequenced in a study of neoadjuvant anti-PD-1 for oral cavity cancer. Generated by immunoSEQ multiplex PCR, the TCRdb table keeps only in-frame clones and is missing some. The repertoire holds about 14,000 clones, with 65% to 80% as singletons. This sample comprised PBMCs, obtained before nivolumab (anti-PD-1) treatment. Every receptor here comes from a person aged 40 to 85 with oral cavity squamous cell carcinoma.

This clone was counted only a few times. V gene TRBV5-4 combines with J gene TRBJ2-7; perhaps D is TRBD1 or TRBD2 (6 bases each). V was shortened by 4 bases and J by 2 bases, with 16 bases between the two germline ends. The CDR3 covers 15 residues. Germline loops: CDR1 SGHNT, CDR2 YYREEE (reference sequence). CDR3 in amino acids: CASSRVMGGTYEQYF. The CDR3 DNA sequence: TGTGCCAGCAGCCGTGTGATGGGGGGCACCTACGAGCAGTACTTC.

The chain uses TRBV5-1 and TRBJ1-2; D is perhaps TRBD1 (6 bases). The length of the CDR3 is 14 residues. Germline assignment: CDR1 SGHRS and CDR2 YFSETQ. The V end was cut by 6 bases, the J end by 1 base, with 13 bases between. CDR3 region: CASTKGGVNYGYTF. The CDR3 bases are TGCGCCAGCACGAAAGGGGGAGTTAACTATGGCTACACCTTC.

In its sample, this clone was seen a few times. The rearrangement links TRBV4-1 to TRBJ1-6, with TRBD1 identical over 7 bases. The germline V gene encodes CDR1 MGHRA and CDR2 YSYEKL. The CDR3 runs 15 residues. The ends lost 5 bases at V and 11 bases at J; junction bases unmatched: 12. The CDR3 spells CASSWRDSIGPPLHF. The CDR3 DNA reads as TGCGCCAGCAGCTGGCGGGACAGCATCGGGCCACCCCTCCACTTT.

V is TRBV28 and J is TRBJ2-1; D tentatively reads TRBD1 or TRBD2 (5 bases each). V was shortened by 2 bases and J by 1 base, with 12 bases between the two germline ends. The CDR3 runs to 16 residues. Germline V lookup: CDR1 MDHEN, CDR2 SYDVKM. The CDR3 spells CASSLVEWGSYNEQFF. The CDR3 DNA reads TGTGCCAGCAGTTTAGTTGAGTGGGGGTCCTACAATGAGCAGTTCTTC.

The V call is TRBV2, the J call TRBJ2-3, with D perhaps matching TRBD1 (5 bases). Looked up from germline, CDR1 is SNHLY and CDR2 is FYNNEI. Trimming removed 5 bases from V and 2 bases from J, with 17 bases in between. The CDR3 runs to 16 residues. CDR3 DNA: TGTGCCAGCAGTAACAGGCTTACAAGGCACACAGATACGCAGTATTTT. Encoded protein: CASSNRLTRHTDTQYF.

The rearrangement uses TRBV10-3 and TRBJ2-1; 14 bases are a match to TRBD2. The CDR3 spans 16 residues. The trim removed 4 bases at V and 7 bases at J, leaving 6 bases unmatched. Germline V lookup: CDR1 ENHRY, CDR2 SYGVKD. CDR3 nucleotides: TGTGCCATCAGTGTATCCGGGACTAGCGGGAGTAATGAGCAGTTCTTC. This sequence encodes CAISVSGTSGSNEQFF.